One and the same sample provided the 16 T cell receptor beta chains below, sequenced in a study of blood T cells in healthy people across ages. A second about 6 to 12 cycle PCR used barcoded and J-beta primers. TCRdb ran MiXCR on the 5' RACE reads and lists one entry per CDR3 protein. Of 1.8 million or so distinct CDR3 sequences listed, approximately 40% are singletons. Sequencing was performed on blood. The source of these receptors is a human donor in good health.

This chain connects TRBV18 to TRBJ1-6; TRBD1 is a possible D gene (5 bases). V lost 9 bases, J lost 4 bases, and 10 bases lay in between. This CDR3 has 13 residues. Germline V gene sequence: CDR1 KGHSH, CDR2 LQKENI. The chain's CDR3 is CASRDQYNSPLHF. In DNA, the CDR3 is TGTGCCAGTCGGGACCAATATAATTCACCCCTCCACTTT.

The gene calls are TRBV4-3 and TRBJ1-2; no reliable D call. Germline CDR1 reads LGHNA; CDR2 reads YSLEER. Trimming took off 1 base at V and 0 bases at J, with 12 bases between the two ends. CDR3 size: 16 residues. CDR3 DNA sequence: TGCGCCAGCAGCCAAGTTGGGTTGGCGGCTAACTATGGCTACACCTTC. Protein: CASSQVGLAANYGYTF.

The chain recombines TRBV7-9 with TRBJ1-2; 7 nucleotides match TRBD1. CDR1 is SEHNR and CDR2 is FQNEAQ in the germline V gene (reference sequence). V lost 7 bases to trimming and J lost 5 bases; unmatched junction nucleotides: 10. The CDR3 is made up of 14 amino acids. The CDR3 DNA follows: TGTGCCAGCACCCGAGGACAGGCCATTTATGGCTACACCTTC. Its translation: CASTRGQAIYGYTF. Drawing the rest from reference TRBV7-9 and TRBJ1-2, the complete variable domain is DTGVSQNPRHKITKRGQNVTFRCDPISEHNRLYWYRQTLGQGPEFLTYFQNEAQLEKSRLLSDRFSAERPKGSFSTLEIQRTEQGDSAMYLCASTRGQAIYGYTFGSGTRLTVV.

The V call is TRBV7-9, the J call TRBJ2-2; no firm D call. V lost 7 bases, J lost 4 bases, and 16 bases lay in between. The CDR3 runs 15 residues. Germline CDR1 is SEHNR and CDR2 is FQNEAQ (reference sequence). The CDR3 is CASTPMPARTGELFF. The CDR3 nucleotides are TGTGCCAGCACCCCTATGCCGGCCCGCACCGGGGAGCTGTTTTTT.

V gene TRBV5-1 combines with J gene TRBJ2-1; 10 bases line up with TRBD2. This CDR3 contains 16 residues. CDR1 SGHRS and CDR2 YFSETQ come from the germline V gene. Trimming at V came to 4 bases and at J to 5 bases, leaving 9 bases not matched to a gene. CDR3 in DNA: TGCGCCAGCAGCGGTCCTCTAGCGGGGGTCGACAATGAGCAGTTCTTC. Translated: CASSGPLAGVDNEQFF.

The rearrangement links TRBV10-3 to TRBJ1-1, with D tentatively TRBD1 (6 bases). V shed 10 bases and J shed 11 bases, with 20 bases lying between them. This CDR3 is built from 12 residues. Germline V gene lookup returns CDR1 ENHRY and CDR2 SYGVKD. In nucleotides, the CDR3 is TGTGCCACATATTCCCAGGGGAAGAGGGCTTTCTTT. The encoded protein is CATYSQGKRAFF.

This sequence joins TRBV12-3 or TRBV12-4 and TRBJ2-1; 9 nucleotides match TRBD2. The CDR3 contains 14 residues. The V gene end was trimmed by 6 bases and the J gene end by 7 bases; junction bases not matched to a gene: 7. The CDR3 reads CASSSSAGGNEQFF. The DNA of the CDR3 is TGTGCCAGCAGCTCCTCAGCGGGGGGAAATGAGCAGTTCTTC.

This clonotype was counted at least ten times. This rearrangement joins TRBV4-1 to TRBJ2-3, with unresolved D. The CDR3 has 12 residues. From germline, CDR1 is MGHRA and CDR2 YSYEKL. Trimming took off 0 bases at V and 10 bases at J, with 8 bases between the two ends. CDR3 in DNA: TGCGCCAGCAGCCAAGATCCCCGGGCGCAGTATTTT. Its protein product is CASSQDPRAQYF.

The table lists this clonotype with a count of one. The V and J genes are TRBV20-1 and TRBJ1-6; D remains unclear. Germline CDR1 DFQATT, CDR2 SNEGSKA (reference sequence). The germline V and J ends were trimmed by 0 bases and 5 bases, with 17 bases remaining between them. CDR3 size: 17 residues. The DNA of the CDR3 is TGCAGTGCTAGAGATTCAAGGCGTCCCCCCCATAATTCACCCCTCCACTTT. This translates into CSARDSRRPPHNSPLHF.

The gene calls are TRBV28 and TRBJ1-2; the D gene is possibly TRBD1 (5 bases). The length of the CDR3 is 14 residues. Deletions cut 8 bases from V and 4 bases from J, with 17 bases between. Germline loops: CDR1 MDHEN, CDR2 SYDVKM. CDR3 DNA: TGTGCCAGCGGGGCAGGGTGGGATGTCTATGGCTACACCTTC. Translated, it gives CASGAGWDVYGYTF.

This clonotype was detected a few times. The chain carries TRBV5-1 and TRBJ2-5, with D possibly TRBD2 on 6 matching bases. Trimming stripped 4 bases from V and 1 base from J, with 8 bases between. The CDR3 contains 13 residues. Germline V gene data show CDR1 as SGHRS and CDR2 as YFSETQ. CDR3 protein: CASSREFQETQYF. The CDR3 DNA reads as TGCGCCAGCAGCCGGGAGTTCCAAGAGACCCAGTACTTC.

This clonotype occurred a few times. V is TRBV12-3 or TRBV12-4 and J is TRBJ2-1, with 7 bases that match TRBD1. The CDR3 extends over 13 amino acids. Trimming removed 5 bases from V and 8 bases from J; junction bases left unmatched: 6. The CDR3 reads CASSTTGADEQFF. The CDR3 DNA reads TGTGCCAGCAGTACAACAGGGGCGGATGAGCAGTTCTTC.

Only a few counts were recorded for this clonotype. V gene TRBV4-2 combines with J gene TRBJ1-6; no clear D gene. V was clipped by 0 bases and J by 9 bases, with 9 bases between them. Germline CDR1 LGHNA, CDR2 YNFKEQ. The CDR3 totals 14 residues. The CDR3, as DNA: TGTGCCAGCAGCCAAGACTACCAGGTTTCACCCCTCCACTTT. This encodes CASSQDYQVSPLHF.

CDR3 sequence (DNA): TGCAGTGCTAGGGCTAGCGGGGAAGAGACCCAGTACTTC. Protein: CSARASGEETQYF. The chain couples TRBV20-1 to TRBJ2-5, with 9 bases aligning to TRBD2. In germline, CDR1 is DFQATT, CDR2 SNEGSKA (reference sequence). This CDR3 is 13 amino acids long. Germline trimming cut 3 bases from V and 3 bases from J; bases unmatched to any gene: 2.

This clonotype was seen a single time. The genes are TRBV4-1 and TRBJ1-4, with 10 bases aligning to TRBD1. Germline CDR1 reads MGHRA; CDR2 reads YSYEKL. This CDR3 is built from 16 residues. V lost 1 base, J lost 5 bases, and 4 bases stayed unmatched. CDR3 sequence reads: CASSQGPGQGNEKLFF. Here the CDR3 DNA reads TGCGCCAGCAGCCAAGGACCGGGACAGGGGAATGAAAAACTGTTTTTT.

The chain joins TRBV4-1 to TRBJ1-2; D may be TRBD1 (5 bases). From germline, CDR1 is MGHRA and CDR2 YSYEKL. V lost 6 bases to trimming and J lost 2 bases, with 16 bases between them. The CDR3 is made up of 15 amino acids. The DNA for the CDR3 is TGCGCCAGCAGAAGCATTCCGACAGCAAACTATGGCTACACCTTC. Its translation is CASRSIPTANYGYTF.